The following is a TCR beta chain sequence with its context. Antigen specificity is unknown. This entry belongs to a study of T-cell memory formation after mild COVID-19. The study's findings and limits: For contracting clones, CD4+ ones sat mainly in CM and EM, CD8+ in EMRA. Whether second-wave clones peaking at day 37 were SARS-CoV-2 specific went unconfirmed.

The CDR3 is made up of 15 amino acids. Germline values: CDR1 MNHEY, CDR2 SVGEGT. The J segment lost 0 bases and the V segment lost 8 bases, leaving 8 bases of the junction unmatched. From the 5' RACE reads, TCRdb called clonotypes with MiXCR, one entry per CDR3 protein. The sample shows some 600,000 distinct CDR3 sequences, roughly 17% of them seen only once. The chain employs TRBV6-2 or TRBV6-3 and TRBJ1-1; 8 bases are a match to TRBD1. Input material: PBMCs or a T cell subset sorted from them (not recorded which). The receptor's source is an adult woman who had mild COVID-19 (a few samples of this study predate the infection). Cell type and time point are not known. The CDR3 DNA is TGTGCCAGCGGTGGGACAGGCCCTCTGAACACTGAAGCTTTCTTT. It is translated as CASGGTGPLNTEAFF.